Below are 13 T cell receptor beta chains sequenced from a single sample in a study of control samples from healthy donors and cancer patients. Only in-frame clones appear in the TCRdb table, and some are missing; sequencing was by immunoSEQ multiplex PCR. In the table there are about 150,000 clones, about 90% of which are singletons. Sequencing was performed on blood. The receptors stem from a man aged 18 to 30 in good health.

This clone has a single count. The gene calls are TRBV2 and TRBJ1-6; no definite D call. The length of the CDR3 is 12 residues. V lost 6 bases to trimming and J lost 8 bases, with 8 bases between them. CDR1 and CDR2 (germline): SNHLY, FYNNEI. The CDR3, as DNA: TGTGCCAGCAGGCCAGAGTATTCACCCCTCCACTTT. It specifies CASRPEYSPLHF.

This chain uses TRBV29-1 with TRBJ1-1, with 8 bases identical to TRBD1. From germline, CDR1 is SQVTM and CDR2 ANQGSEA. With 6 bases clipped from V and 4 bases from J, the junction kept 7 bases outside the gene matches. This CDR3 is 13 amino acids long. The DNA of the CDR3 is TGCAGCGTCTCAACCACAGGGGGCACTGAAGCTTTCTTT. Its translation: CSVSTTGGTEAFF.

The J gene is TRBJ2-5, the V gene TRBV7-2; maybe TRBD1 (6 bases). Germline V gene lookup returns CDR1 SGHTA and CDR2 FQGNSA. The CDR3 runs to 13 residues. V lost 5 bases to trimming and J lost 6 bases, with 13 bases between them. Written as DNA, the CDR3 is TGTGCCAGCAGCCCGGACAGCATGAAGACCCAGTACTTC. Protein: CASSPDSMKTQYF.

In this sample, this clone turned up a few times. The genes are TRBV6-2 or TRBV6-3 and TRBJ2-7; D remains unclear. CDR1 is MNHEY and CDR2 is SVGEGT in the germline V gene. The CDR3 is 14 residues long. Trimming shortened V by 5 bases and J by 2 bases, and 13 bases separated the two germline ends. CDR3 in DNA: TGTGCCAGCAGTCCGGGCAGTTTAGCCTACGAGCAGTACTTC. Protein: CASSPGSLAYEQYF.

This clone has a count of ten or more. The chain joins TRBV2 to TRBJ1-4; D gene unclear. There are 15 residues in the CDR3. Between the trimmed V and J ends, which lost 5 bases and 2 bases, there was a span of 12 bases. The germline V gene encodes CDR1 SNHLY and CDR2 FYNNEI. In DNA, the CDR3 is TGTGCCAGCAGTAAGAGAGTGAGGACTAATGAAAAACTGTTTTTT. Amino acid sequence: CASSKRVRTNEKLFF.

This rearrangement joins TRBV23-1 to TRBJ2-7, with 11 bases identical to TRBD1. TRBV23-1 is filed as an ORF, its function uncertain. V dropped 2 bases and J dropped 2; count of bases not matched to a gene: 8. This CDR3 region has 17 residues. This chain's CDR3 is CASSQPPRDRGTYEQYF. In nucleotides, the CDR3 is TGCGCCAGCAGTCAACCACCGCGGGACAGGGGGACCTACGAGCAGTACTTC.

The chain is built from TRBV6-5 and TRBJ2-7; a possible D gene is TRBD1 (6 bases). Germline CDR1 MNHEY, CDR2 SVGAGI. There are 16 residues in the CDR3. V was cut by 2 bases and J by 0 bases, with 14 bases left in between. The CDR3: CASSYNWGRGSYEQYF. CDR3 coding DNA: TGTGCCAGCAGTTACAATTGGGGGCGAGGCTCCTACGAGCAGTACTTC.

This clone was found once. The chain couples TRBV6-4 to TRBJ2-1; D may be TRBD1 or TRBD2 (5 bases each). Germline CDR1 MRHNA, CDR2 SNTAGT. There are 13 residues in the CDR3. V was pared by 2 bases and J by 8 bases, with 10 bases between. The DNA for the CDR3 is TGTGCCAGCAGTGACGGGGGAGTAGATGAGCAGTTCTTC. Translation gives CASSDGGVDEQFF.

The gene calls are TRBV11-2 and TRBJ1-6; 7 bases are shared with TRBD1. V trimming: 5 bases; J trimming: 12 bases; junction bases outside the gene matches: 7. This CDR3 is 13 amino acids long. CDR1 SGHAT and CDR2 FQNNGV come from the germline V gene. The CDR3 nucleotides read TGTGCCAGCAGCATGGGACAGACCCTACCCCTCCACTTT. This translates into CASSMGQTLPLHF.

The gene calls are TRBV6-5 and TRBJ2-3; no definite D call. V dropped 7 bases and J dropped 2 bases, with 10 bases sitting between them. There are 13 residues in the CDR3. CDR1 MNHEY and CDR2 SVGAGI come from the germline V gene. The CDR3 DNA is TGTGCCAGCAAGGATCCCAACACAGATACGCAGTATTTT. This codes for CASKDPNTDTQYF.

In this sample, this clone turned up once. The CDR3 DNA is TGTGCCTGGAGGGGCAGCCGAAATGAAAAACTGTTTTTT. Translated: CAWRGSRNEKLFF. V usage is TRBV30 and J usage is TRBJ1-4; no firm D call. Trimming took off 3 bases at V and 5 bases at J, with 10 bases between the two ends. Germline loops: CDR1 GTSNPN, CDR2 SVGIG (reference sequence). This CDR3 has 13 residues.

This clone was counted only a few times. The junction does not match germline at one end; this may be a read error. Other DNA sequences in this specimen translate into the identical CDR3. The chain joins TRBV19 to TRBJ2-1; D gene unclear. There are 11 residues in the CDR3. The germline gives CDR1 LNHDA, CDR2 SQIVND (reference sequence). In nucleotides, the CDR3 is TGTGCCAGTAGTACCTATAATGAGCAGTTCTTC. It is translated as CASSTYNEQFF.

CDR3 region: CASSISSSVGGYTF. In nucleotides, the CDR3 is TGTGCCAGTAGTATATCTTCCAGTGTCGGTGGCTACACCTTC. The rearrangement links TRBV19 to TRBJ1-2; no clear D. Between the trimmed V and J ends, which lost 2 bases and 7 bases, there was a span of 14 bases. This CDR3 region has 14 residues. Germline V gives CDR1 LNHDA, CDR2 SQIVND (reference sequence).